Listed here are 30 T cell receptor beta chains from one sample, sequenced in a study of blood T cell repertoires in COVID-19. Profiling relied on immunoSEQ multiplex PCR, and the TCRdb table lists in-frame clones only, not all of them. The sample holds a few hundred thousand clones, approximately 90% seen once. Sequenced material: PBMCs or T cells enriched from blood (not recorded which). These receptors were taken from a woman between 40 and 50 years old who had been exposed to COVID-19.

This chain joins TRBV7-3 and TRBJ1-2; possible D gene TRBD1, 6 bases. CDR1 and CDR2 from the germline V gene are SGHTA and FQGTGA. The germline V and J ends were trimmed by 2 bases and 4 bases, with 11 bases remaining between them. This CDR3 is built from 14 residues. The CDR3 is CASSLQGPGYGYTF. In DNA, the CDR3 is TGTGCCAGCAGCTTACAGGGGCCGGGCTATGGCTACACCTTC.

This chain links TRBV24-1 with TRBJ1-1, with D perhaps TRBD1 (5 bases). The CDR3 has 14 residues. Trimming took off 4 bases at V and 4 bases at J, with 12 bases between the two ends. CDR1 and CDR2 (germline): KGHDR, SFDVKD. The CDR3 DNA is TGTGCCACCAGTGACGCTACGGGGGGCACTGAAGCTTTCTTT. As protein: CATSDATGGTEAFF.

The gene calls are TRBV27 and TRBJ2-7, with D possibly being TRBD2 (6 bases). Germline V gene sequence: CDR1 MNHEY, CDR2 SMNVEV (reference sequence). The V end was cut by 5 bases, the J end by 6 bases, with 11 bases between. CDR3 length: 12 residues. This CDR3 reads CASSHGGAEQYF. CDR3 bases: TGTGCCAGCAGTCACGGAGGGGCCGAGCAGTACTTC.

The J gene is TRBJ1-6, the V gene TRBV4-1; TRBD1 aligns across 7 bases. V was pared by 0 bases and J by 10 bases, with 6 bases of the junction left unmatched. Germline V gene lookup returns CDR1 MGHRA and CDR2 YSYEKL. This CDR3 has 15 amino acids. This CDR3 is CASSQDEGARSPLHF. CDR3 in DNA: TGCGCCAGCAGCCAAGACGAGGGGGCGCGGTCACCCCTCCACTTT.

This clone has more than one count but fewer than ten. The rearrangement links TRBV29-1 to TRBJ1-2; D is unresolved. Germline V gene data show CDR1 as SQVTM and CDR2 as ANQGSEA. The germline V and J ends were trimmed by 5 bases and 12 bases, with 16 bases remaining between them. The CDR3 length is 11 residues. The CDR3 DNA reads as TGCAGCGTTCACCTCGAGGTAGCACACACCTTC. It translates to CSVHLEVAHTF.

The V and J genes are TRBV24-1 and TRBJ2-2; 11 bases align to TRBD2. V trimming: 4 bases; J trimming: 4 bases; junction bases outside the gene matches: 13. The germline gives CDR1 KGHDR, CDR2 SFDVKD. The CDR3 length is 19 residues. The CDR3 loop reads CATSDPGLAGAGSTGELFF. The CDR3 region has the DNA TGTGCCACCAGTGACCCTGGACTAGCGGGCGCCGGGAGCACCGGGGAGCTGTTTTTT.

The CDR3: CASSLAGGPSGEQYF. The CDR3 nucleotides read TGTGCCAGCAGCTTAGCGGGGGGGCCTTCCGGCGAGCAGTACTTC. This chain joins TRBV7-8 and TRBJ2-7; TRBD2 might be the D (7 bases). V lost 0 bases and J lost 6, with 15 bases in between. Germline values: CDR1 SGHVS, CDR2 FQNEAQ. This CDR3 contains 15 residues.

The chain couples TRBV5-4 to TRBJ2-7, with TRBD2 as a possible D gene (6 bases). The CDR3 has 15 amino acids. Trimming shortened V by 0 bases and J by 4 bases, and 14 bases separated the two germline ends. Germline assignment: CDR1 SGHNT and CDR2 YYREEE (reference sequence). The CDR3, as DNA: TGTGCCAGCAGCTTGGAGGTCGGGACTTCTTACGAGCAGTACTTC. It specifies CASSLEVGTSYEQYF.

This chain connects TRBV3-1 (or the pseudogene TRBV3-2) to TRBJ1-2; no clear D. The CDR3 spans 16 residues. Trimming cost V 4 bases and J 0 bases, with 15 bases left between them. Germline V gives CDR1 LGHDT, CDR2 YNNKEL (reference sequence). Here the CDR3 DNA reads TGTGCCAGCAGCCGTCCGAATGCGAACCCTAACTATGGCTACACCTTC. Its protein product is CASSRPNANPNYGYTF.

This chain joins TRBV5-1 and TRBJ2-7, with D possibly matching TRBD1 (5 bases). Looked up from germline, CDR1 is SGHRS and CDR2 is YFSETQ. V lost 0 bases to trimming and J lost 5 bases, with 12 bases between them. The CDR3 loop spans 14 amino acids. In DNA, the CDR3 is TGCGCCAGCAGCTTGGTTAGGGGTTCCGACGAGCAGTACTTC. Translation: CASSLVRGSDEQYF.

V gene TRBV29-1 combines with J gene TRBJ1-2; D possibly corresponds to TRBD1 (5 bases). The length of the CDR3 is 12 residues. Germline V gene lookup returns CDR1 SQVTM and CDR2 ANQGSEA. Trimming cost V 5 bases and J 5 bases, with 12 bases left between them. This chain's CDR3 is CSVLGPVYGYTF. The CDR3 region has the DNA TGCAGCGTTTTGGGGCCGGTATATGGCTACACCTTC.

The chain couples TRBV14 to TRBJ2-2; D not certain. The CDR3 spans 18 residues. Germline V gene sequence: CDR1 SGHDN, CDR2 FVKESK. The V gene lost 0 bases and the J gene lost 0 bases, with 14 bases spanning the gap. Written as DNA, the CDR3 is TGTGCCAGCAGCCAAGACAGCCCAGGTTACGCGAACACCGGGGAGCTGTTTTTT. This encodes CASSQDSPGYANTGELFF.

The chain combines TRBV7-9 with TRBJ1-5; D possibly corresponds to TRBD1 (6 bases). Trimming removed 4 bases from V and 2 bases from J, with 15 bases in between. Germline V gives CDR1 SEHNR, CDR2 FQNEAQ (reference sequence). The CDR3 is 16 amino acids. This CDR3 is CASSSRTEAGNQPQHF. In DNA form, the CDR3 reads TGTGCCAGCAGCTCACGGACAGAGGCGGGCAATCAGCCCCAGCATTTT.

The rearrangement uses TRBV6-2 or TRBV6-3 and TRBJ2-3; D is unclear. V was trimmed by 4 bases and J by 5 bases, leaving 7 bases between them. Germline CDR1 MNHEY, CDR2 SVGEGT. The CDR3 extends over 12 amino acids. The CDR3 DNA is TGTGCCAGCAGTTTCGGCGGAGATACGCAGTATTTT. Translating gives CASSFGGDTQYF.

The DNA for the CDR3 is TGTGCCAGCAGCGCTAGCGGGGGCTTCTACAATGAGCAGTTCTTC. The encoded protein is CASSASGGFYNEQFF. The gene calls are TRBV5-5 and TRBJ2-1, with 10 bases lining up with TRBD2. The germline V gene encodes CDR1 SGHKS and CDR2 YYEKEE (reference sequence). This CDR3 has 15 residues. V shed 4 bases and J 3 bases; nucleotides not matched to a gene: 4.

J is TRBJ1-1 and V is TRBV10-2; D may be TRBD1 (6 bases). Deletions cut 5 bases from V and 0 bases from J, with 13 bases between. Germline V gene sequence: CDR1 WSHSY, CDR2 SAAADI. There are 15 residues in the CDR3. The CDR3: CASSPDRLMNTEAFF. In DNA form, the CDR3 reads TGCGCCAGCAGTCCTGACAGGCTGATGAACACTGAAGCTTTCTTT.

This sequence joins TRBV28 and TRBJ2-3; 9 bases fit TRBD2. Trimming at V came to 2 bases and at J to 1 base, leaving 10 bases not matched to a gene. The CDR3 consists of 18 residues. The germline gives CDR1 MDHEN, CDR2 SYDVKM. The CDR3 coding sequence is TGTGCCAGCAGTTTAGGGCCCTGGGGGACTAGCCGCACAGATACGCAGTATTTT. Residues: CASSLGPWGTSRTDTQYF.

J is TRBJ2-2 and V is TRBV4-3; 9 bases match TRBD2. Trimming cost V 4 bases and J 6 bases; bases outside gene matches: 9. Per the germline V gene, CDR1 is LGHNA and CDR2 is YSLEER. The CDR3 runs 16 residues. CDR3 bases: TGCGCCAGCAGCCCAGGGGTAGCGGGAGTACCCGGGGAGCTGTTTTTT. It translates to CASSPGVAGVPGELFF.

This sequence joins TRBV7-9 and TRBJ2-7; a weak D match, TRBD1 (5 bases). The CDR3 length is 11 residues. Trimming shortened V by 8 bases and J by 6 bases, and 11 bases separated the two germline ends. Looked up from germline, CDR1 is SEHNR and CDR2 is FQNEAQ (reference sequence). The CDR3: CASGKGFEQYF. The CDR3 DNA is TGTGCCAGCGGCAAGGGGTTCGAGCAGTACTTC.

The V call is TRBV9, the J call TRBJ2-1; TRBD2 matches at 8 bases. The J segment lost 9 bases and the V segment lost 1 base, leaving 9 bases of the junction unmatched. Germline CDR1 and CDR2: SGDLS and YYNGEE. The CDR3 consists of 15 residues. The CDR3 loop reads CASSVLGLASREQFF. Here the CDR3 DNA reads TGTGCCAGCAGCGTACTAGGACTAGCTTCTCGTGAGCAGTTCTTC. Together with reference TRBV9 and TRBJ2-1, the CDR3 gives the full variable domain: DSGVTQTPKHLITATGQRVTLRCSPRSGDLSVYWYQQSLDQGLQFLIQYYNGEERAKGNILERFSAQQFPDLHSELNLSSLELGDSALYFCASSVLGLASREQFFGPGTRLTVL.

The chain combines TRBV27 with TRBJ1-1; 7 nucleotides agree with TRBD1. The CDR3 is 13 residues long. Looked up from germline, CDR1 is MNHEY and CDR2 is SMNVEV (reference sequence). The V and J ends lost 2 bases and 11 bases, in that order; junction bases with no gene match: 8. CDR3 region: CASSLAGSQGAFF. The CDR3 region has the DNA TGTGCCAGCAGTTTAGCCGGGTCACAGGGGGCTTTCTTT.

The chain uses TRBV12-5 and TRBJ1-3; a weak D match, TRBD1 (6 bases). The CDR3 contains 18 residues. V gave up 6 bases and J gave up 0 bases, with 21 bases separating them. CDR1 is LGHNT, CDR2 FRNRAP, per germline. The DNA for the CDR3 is TGTGCTAGTGGAATCTACAGGGCCACTCCTTTCTCTGGAAACACCATATATTTT. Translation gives CASGIYRATPFSGNTIYF.

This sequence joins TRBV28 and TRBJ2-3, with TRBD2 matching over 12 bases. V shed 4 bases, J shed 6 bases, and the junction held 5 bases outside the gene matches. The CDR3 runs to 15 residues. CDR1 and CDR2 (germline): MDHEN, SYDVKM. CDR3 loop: CASSSSGGAWDTQYF. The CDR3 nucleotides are TGTGCCAGCAGTTCTAGCGGGGGGGCCTGGGATACGCAGTATTTT. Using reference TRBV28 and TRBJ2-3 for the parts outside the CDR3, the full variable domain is DVKVTQSSRYLVKRTGEKVFLECVQDMDHENMFWYRQDPGLGLRLIYFSYDVKMKEKGDIPEGYSVSREKKERFSLILESASTNQTSMYLCASSSSGGAWDTQYFGPGTRLTVL.

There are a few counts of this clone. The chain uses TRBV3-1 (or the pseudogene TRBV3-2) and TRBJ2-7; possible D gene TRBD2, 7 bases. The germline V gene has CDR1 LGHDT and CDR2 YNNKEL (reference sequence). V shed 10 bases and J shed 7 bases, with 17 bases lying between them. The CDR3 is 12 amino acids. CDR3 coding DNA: TGTGCCACGGAGCGGGACATCGGGGAGCAGTACTTC. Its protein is CATERDIGEQYF.

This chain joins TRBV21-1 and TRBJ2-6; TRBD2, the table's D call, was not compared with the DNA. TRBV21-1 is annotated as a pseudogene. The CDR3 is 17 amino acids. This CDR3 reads CASSKVGGATGANVLTF. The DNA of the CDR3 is TGTGCCAGCAGCAAAGTGGGGGGGGCGACTGGGGCCAACGTCCTGACTTTC.

CDR3 sequence reads: CASSYGLPDWSYEQYF. The CDR3 DNA reads as TGTGCCAGCAGTTACGGTCTACCCGACTGGTCCTACGAGCAGTACTTC. The genes are TRBV6-5 and TRBJ2-7; D is uncertain. The germline CDR1 and CDR2 sequences are MNHEY and SVGAGI. This CDR3 has 16 amino acids. The V gene lost 2 bases and the J gene lost 1 base, with 15 bases spanning the gap.

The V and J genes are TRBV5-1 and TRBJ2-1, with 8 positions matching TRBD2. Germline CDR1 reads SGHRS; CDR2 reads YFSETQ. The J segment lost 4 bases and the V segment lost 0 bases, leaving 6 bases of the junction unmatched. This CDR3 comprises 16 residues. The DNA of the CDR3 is TGCGCCAGCAGCTTGGAGCCGGGACTAGATTACAATGAGCAGTTCTTC. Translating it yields CASSLEPGLDYNEQFF. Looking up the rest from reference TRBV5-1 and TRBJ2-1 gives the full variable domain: KAGVTQTPRYLIKTRGQQVTLSCSPISGHRSVSWYQQTPGQGLQFLFEYFSETQRNKGNFPGRFSGRQFSNSRSEMNVSTLELGDSALYLCASSLEPGLDYNEQFFGPGTRLTVL.

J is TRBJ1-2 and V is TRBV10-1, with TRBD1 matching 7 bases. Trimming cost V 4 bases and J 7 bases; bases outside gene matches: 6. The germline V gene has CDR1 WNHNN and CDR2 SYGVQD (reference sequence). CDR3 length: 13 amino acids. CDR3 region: CASSGVGTAGYTF. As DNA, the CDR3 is TGCGCCAGCAGTGGGGTAGGGACAGCTGGCTACACCTTC.

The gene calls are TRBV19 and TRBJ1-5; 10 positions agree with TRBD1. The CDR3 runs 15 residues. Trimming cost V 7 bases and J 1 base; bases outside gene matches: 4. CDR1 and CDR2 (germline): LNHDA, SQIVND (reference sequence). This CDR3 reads CASTQGQGSNQPQHF. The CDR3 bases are TGTGCCAGTACCCAGGGACAGGGGAGCAATCAGCCCCAGCATTTT.

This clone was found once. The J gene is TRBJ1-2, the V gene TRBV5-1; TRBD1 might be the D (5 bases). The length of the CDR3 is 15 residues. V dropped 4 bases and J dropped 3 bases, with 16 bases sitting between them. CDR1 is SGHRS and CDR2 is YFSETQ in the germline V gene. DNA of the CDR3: TGCGCCAGCAGCGCCCGGCCCAGGGCTGACTATGGCTACACCTTC. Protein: CASSARPRADYGYTF.